This T cell receptor (beta chain) was identified during a study of human T cells and chemical hapten exposure. Whole-study context: Chiefly female patients presented with alopecia areata, totalis or universalis. Mainly, slight library volume differences in the pool made TCR yields vary.

Germline V gene data show CDR1 as SGHTA and CDR2 as FQGNSA. This CDR3 has 15 residues. J gave up 4 bases and V 4 bases, and 6 bases lay outside the gene matches. Individual cDNA molecules (in the library) carried attached unique molecular identifiers. TCRdb redid the calling of the RACE reads with MiXCR, one entry per CDR3 protein. Of about 76,000 distinct CDR3 sequences listed, 10% to 15% were seen once; the top ten hold roughly 5.9%. The time point is: patch test 3, about 24 weeks after DPC sensitization. As to treatment: therapeutic diphenylcyclopropenone sensitization with weekly scalp DPC. In this sample, this clonotype turned up a few times. What it binds is unknown. General study results and limits: Expanded TCRs made up significantly more big CDR3 similarity clusters than controls did.

This sequence joins TRBV7-2 and TRBJ2-5; 10 bases are shared with TRBD2. The clonotype comes from a woman between 45 and 60 years old with alopecia areata. Some clones in this sample may be carry-over from other donors' samples. Material: whole blood, obtained in connection with sensitization to the hapten diphenylcyclopropenone (DPC). The chain's CDR3 is CASSSTGLARETQYF. CDR3 DNA sequence: TGTGCCAGCAGCTCGACGGGACTAGCGAGAGAGACCCAGTACTTC.